Sequencing of this T cell receptor (beta chain) was carried out in a study of blood T cell repertoires in COVID-19. About the research overall: Acute and convalescent COVID-19 specimens originated in the United States, Italy and Spain.

Here immunoSEQ multiplex PCR was the method, and the copy in TCRdb shows in-frame clones only, minus some. The table lists 55,000 to 70,000 clones, about 81% of them singletons. The germline V and J ends were trimmed by 7 bases and 2 bases, with 8 bases remaining between them. CDR1 and CDR2 (germline): MNHNY, SVGAGI (reference sequence). This CDR3 spans 12 amino acids. The chain uses TRBV6-6 and TRBJ1-2; weak D call: TRBD1 (5 bases). Input material: peripheral blood. The receptor was isolated from a man older than 75 with acute or convalescent COVID-19. CDR3 bases: TGTGCCAGCATCCAGGGAAACTATGGCTACACCTTC. It specifies CASIQGNYGYTF.